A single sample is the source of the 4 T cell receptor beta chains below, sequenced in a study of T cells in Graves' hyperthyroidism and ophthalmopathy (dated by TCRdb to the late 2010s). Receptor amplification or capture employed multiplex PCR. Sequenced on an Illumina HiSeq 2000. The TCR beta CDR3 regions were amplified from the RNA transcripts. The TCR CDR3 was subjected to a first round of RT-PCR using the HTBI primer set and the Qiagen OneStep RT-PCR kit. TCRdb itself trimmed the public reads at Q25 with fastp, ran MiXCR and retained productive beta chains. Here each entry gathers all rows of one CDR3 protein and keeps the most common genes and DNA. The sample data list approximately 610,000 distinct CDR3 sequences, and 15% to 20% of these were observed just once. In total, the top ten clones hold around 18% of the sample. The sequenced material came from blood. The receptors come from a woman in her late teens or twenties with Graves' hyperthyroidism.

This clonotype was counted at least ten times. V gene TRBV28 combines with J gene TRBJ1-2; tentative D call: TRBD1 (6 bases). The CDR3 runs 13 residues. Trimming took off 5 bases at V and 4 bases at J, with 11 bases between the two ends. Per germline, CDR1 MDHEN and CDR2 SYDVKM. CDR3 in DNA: TGTGCCAGCAGTGGGGGGGCAAGCTATGGCTACACCTTC. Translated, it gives CASSGGASYGYTF.

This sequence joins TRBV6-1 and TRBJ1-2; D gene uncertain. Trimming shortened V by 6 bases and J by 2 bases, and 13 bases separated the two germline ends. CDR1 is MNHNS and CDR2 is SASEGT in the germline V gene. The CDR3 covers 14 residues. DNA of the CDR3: TGTGCCAGCAGACGTACTTCGTGGAACTATGGCTACACCTTC. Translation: CASRRTSWNYGYTF.

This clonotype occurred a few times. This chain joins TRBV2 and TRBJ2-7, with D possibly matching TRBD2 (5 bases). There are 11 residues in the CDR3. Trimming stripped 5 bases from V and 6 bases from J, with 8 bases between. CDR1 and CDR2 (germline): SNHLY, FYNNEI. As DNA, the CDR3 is TGTGCCAGCAGTTGGGAGTTCGAGCAGTACTTC. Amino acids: CASSWEFEQYF.

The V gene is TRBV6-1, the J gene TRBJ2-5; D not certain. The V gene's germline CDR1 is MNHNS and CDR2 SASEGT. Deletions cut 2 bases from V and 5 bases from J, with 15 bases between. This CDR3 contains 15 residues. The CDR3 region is CASSEPTRSAETQYF. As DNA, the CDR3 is TGTGCCAGCAGTGAACCGACCCGGTCTGCCGAGACCCAGTACTTC.